Included here is one TCR beta chain sequence, with context. The second PCR ran roughly 6 to 11 cycles with a sample-barcoded 5' primer and J-beta primers. From the 5' RACE reads, TCRdb called clonotypes with MiXCR, one entry per CDR3 protein. The sample lists around 1,000,000 distinct CDR3 sequences, 25% occurring once. The record originates from a study of blood T cells in healthy people across ages. These data also featured in a second study, about T cells of mothers and their children. From that report: In each mother, TCR beta CDR3 reads exceeded 8 million; in each child, they numbered a few million.

The receptor's source is a girl aged 2 to 10 in good health. Source material: blood.

DNA for the CDR3: TGTGCCAGCAGCCAAGAGGACACTAAAGAGACCCAGTACTTC. Its protein product is CASSQEDTKETQYF. The chain has TRBV4-2 and TRBJ2-1; maybe TRBD1 (5 bases). Gene TRBJ2-5 matches the end of the DNA better, so the J call may be wrong. The CDR3 has 14 residues. The germline CDR1 and CDR2 sequences are LGHNA and YNFKEQ.